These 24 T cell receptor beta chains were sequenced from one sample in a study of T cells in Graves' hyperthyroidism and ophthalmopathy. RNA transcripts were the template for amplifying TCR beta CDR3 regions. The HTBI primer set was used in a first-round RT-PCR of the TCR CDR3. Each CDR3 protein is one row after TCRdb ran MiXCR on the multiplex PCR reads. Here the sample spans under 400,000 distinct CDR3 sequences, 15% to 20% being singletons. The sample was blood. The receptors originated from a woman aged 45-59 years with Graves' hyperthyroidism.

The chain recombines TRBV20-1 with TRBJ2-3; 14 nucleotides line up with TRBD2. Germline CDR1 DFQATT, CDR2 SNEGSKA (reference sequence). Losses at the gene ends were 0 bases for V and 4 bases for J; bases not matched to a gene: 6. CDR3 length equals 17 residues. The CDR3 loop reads CSARDPGLAGGSDTQYF. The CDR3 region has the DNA TGCAGTGCTAGAGATCCCGGACTAGCGGGAGGCTCAGATACGCAGTATTTT.

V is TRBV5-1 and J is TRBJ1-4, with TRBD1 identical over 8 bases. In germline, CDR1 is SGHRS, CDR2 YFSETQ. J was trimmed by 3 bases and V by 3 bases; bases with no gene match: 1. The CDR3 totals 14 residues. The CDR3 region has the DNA TGCGCCAGCAGCTCGGGACAGGCTAATGAAAAACTGTTTTTT. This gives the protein CASSSGQANEKLFF.

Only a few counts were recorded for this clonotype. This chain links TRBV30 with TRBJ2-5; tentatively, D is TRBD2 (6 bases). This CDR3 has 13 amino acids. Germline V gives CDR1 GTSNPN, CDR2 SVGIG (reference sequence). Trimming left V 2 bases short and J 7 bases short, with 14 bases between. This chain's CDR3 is CAWSYPGEGTQYF. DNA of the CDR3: TGTGCCTGGAGTTACCCGGGGGAAGGGACCCAGTACTTC. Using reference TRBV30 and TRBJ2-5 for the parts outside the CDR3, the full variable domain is SQTIHQWPATLVQPVGSPLSLECTVEGTSNPNLYWYRQAAGRGLQLLFYSVGIGQISSEVPQNLSASRPQDRQFILSSKKLLLSDSGFYLCAWSYPGEGTQYFGPGTRLLVL.

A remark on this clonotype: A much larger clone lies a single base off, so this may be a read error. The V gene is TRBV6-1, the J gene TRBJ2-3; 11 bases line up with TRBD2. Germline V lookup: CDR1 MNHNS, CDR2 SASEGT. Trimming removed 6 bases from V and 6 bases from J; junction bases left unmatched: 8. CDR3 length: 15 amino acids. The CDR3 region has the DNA TGTGCCAGCAGAGCTCTAGCGGGGGGCGTGGATACGCAGTATTTT. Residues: CASRALAGGVDTQYF.

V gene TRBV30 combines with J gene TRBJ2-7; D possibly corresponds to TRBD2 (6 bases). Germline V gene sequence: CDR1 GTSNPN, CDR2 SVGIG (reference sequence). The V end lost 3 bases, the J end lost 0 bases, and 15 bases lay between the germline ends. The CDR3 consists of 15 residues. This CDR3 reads CAWRARLGYSYEQYF. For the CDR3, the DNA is TGTGCCTGGAGAGCGCGACTAGGCTACTCCTACGAGCAGTACTTC. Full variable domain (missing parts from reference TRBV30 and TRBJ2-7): SQTIHQWPATLVQPVGSPLSLECTVEGTSNPNLYWYRQAAGRGLQLLFYSVGIGQISSEVPQNLSASRPQDRQFILSSKKLLLSDSGFYLCAWRARLGYSYEQYFGPGTRLTVT.

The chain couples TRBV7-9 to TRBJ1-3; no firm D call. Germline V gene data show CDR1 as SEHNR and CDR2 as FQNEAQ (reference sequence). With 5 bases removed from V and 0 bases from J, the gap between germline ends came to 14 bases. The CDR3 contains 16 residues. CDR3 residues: CASSPSPQTSGNTIYF. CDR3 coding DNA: TGTGCCAGCAGCCCCAGCCCTCAGACCTCTGGAAACACCATATATTTT.

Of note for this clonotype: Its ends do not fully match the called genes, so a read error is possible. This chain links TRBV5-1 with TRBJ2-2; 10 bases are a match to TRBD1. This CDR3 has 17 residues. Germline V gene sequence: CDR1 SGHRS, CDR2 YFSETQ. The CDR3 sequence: CASSLPGTGVEAGELFF. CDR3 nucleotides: TGTGCCAGCAGCTTGCCCGGGACAGGGGTGGAGGCCGGGGAGCTGTTTTTT.

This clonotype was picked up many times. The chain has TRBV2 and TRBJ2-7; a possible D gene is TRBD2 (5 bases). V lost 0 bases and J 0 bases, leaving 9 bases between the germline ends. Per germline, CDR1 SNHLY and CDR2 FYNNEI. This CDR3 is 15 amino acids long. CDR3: CASSEAGSASYEQYF. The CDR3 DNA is TGTGCCAGCAGTGAAGCTGGGAGCGCCTCCTACGAGCAGTACTTC. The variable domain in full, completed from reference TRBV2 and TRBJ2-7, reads EPEVTQTPSHQVTQMGQEVILRCVPISNHLYFYWYRQILGQKVEFLVSFYNNEISEKSEIFDDQFSVERPDGSNFTLKIRSTKLEDSAMYFCASSEAGSASYEQYFGPGTRLTVT.

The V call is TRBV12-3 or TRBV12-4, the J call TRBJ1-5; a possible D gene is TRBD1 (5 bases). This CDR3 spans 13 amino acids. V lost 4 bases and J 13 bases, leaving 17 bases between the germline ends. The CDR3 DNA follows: TGTGCCAGCAGTTCTTTGTGGGGTAGGGGACAGCATTTT. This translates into CASSSLWGRGQHF.

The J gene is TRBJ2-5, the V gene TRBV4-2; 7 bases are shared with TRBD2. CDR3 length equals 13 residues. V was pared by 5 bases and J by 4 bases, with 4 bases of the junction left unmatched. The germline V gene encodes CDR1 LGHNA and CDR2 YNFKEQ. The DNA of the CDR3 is TGTGCCAGCAGCGTGCGGGAGCGAGAGACCCAGTACTTC. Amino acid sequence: CASSVRERETQYF.

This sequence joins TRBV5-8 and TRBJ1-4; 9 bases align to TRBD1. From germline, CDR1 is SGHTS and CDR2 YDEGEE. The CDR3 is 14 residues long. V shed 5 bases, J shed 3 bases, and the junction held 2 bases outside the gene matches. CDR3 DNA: TGTGCCAGCAGACAGGGGGCTTCTAATGAAAAACTGTTTTTT. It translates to CASRQGASNEKLFF.

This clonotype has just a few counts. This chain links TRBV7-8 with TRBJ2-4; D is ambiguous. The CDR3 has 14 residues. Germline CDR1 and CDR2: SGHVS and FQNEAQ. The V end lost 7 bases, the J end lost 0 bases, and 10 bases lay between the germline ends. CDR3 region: CASTPYVAKNIQYF. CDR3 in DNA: TGTGCCAGCACCCCGTACGTAGCCAAAAACATTCAGTACTTC.

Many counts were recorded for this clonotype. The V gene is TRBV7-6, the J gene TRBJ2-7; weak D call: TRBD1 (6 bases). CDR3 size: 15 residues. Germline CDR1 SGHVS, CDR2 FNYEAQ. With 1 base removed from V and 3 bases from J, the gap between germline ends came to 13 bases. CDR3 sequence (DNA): TGTGCCAGCAGCTTAGGGACAGCCTCCAGCTACGAGCAGTACTTC. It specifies CASSLGTASSYEQYF.

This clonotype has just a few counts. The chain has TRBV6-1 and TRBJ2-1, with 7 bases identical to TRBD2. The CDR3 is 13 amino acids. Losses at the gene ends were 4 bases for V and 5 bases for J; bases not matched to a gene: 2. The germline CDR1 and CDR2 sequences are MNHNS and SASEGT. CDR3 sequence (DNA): TGTGCCAGCAGTGGGGAGGGAGACAATGAGCAGTTCTTC. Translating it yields CASSGEGDNEQFF.

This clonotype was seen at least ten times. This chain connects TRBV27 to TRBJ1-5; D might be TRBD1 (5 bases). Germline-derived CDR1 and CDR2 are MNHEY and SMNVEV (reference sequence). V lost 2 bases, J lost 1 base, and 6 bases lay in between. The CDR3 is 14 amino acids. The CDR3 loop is CASSLTGSNQPQHF. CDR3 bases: TGTGCCAGCAGTTTAACAGGAAGCAATCAGCCCCAGCATTTT.

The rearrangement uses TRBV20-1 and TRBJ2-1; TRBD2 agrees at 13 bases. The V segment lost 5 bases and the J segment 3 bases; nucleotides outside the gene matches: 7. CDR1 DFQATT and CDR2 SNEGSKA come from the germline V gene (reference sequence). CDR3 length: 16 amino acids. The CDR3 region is CSAEPTSGRVYNEQFF. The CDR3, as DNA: TGCAGTGCTGAACCAACTAGCGGGAGGGTCTACAATGAGCAGTTCTTC.

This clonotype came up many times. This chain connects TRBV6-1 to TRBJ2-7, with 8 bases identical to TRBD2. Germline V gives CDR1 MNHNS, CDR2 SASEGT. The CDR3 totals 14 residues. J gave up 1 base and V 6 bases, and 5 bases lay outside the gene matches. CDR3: CASRDTSGSYEQYV. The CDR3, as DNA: TGTGCCAGCAGGGATACTAGCGGATCCTACGAGCAGTACGTC.

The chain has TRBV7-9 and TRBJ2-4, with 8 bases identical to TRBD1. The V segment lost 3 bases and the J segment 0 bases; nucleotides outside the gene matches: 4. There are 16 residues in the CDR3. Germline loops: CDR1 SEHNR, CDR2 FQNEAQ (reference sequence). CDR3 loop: CASSFNRGLAKNIQYF. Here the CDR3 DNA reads TGTGCCAGCAGCTTTAACAGGGGGTTAGCCAAAAACATTCAGTACTTC.

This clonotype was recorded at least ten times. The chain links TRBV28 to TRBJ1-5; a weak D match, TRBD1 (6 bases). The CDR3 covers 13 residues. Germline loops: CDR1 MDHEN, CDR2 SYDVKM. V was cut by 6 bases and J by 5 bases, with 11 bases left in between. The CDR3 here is CASRLRGDQPQHF. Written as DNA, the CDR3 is TGTGCCAGCAGGCTAAGGGGGGATCAGCCCCAGCATTTT.

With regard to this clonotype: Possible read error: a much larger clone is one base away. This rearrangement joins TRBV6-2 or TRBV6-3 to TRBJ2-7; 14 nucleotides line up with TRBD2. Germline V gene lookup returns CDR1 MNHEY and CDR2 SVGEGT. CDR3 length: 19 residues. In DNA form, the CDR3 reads TGTGCCAGCAGTTACTCAACTGGGACTAGCGGGAGACACCCCTACGGGCAGTACTTC. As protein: CASSYSTGTSGRHPYGQYF.

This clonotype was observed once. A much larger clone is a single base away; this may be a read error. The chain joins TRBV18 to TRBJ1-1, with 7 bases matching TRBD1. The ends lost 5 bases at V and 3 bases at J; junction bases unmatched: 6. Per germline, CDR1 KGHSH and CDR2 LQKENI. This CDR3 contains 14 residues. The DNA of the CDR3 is TGTGCCAGCTCATCCCAGACAGGGTACACTGAAGCTTTCTTT. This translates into CASSSQTGYTEAFF.

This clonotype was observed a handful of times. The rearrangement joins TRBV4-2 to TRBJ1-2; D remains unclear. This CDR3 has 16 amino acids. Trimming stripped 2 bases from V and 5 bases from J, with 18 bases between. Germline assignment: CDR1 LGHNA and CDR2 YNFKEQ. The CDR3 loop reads CASSQSTWQQSYGYTF. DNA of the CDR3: TGTGCCAGCAGCCAATCTACGTGGCAGCAAAGTTATGGCTACACCTTC.

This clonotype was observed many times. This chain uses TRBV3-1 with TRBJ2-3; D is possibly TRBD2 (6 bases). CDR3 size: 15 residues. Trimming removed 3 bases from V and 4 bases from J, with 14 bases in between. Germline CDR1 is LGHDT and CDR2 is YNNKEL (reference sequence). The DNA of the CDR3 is TGTGCCAGCAGCCACCAAGGGAGCGGGCCAGATACGCAGTATTTT. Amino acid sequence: CASSHQGSGPDTQYF.

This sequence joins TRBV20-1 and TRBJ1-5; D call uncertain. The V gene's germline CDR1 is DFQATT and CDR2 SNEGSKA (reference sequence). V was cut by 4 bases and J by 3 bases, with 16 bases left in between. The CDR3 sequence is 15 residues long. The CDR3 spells CSAIRSSDPNQPQHF. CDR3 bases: TGCAGTGCTATCCGCTCCAGTGATCCCAATCAGCCCCAGCATTTT.